This T cell receptor beta chain was sequenced for a study of blood T cell repertoires in COVID-19. Study in general: From T cells, B-cell-depleted T cells, or PBMCs came the material, which was cDNA or gDNA.

This table comes from immunoSEQ multiplex PCR, and its TCRdb copy is limited to in-frame clones, with some not included. Among a few hundred thousand clones listed, 88% were seen once. This CDR3 region has 13 residues. CDR1 is LNHDA and CDR2 is SQIVND in the germline V gene (reference sequence). The V gene lost 3 bases and the J gene lost 1 base, with 6 bases spanning the gap. The chain is built from TRBV19 and TRBJ2-5; D unclear. Sequenced: PBMCs or T cells enriched from blood (not recorded which). The clonotype was recovered from a woman aged 45 to 65 who had recovered from COVID-19. The DNA of the CDR3 is TGTGCCAGTAGTATTGTCGGCCAAGAGACCCAGTACTTC. As protein: CASSIVGQETQYF. The full variable domain, in which reference TRBV19 and TRBJ2-5 provide the parts outside the CDR3, is DGGITQSPKYLFRKEGQNVTLSCEQNLNHDAMYWYRQDPGQGLRLIYYSQIVNDFQKGDIAEGYSVSREKKESFPLTVTSAQKNPTAFYLCASSIVGQETQYFGPGTRLLVL.